This T cell receptor (beta chain) came from a study of human T cells and chemical hapten exposure (dated by TCRdb to the early 2020s). With regard to the full study: For sensitization, 2% DPC in acetone was applied to a roughly 2 cm by roughly 2 cm area of upper inner arm skin. Twenty-nine alopecia patients gave blood for TCR sequencing at one to four time points (pre-sensitization, 2, 6 and 24 weeks). The study tracked peripheral blood TCR repertoire changes in vivo during primary and secondary sensitization to the hapten diphenylcyclopropenone (DPC) in alopecia patients. Throughout the approximately 25-week study period, patients were also given weekly therapeutic DPC doses on the scalp. The mostly female patient cohort included alopecia areata with under or over 50% scalp involvement, alopecia totalis and alopecia universalis. Libraries were combined into a pool for sequencing, and differences in TCR yield between samples came mainly from small differences in library volumes within the pool. Blood was sampled from patients pre-sensitization (week 0) and at 2, 6 and about 24 weeks after DPC sensitization. Patch testing was done on the upper back using Finn chambers containing 0.01% DPC, and results were scored after 6 days according to International Contact Dermatitis Research Group standards. The study at large found these results: Patch test score was positively correlated with the number of PT1 expanded TCRs, with significance at thresholds 8, 16 and 32 but not at 4. Repeated subsampling changed both the strength of the expansion versus patch-test correlation and the threshold at which that correlation became significant. DPC sensitization did not change how many TCRs were above 1 in 1000 frequency, and no evidence was found of alterations in global repertoire structure. All patients had alopecia, a presumed autoimmune disease, so their immune response might differ from that of healthy individuals. Compared with pre-sensitization or healthy control sets, expanded TCRs formed significantly more large CDR3 similarity clusters, which is consistent with antigen-driven responses.

With regard to this clonotype: This receptor's antigen is unknown. Qualities for individual bases were not recorded, and no much larger clone is one base off.

The time point tag for this specimen amounts to: patch test 3, about 24 weeks after DPC sensitization. What the treatment or condition label conveys for this sample: therapeutic diphenylcyclopropenone sensitization with weekly scalp DPC. At each patch-test visit, blood was drawn before the patch test was applied. To be eligible, patients had to be aged 18 to 70, diagnosed with alopecia and judged suitable for DPC therapy, while pregnant patients were excluded. Total RNA was extracted from unfractionated whole blood collected in Tempus Blood RNA tubes. The trim is 5 bases for V and 3 bases for J, with a gap of 13 bases between the germline ends. Based on the germline V gene, the CDR1 and CDR2 sequences are SGHDT and YYEEEE. The CDR3 sequence holds 14 residues, the cysteine and phenylalanine included. The kept DNA is CDR3 alone, 42 bases in frame from the first base. Libraries were prepared through RACE. The sequencer listed for this sample is NextSeq 500. During library preparation, unique molecular identifiers were attached to individual cDNA molecules so that TCRs could be counted in a quantitative, reproducible way. Both TCR alpha and TCR beta chains were sequenced from each blood RNA sample. In the paper's pipeline: A median of about 100,000 TCRs per sample was observed, with a range of about 20,000 to 750,000. The Decombinator software suite was used to annotate V, J and CDR3 in the TCR reads. For the PS versus PT1 abundance plots, all samples were subsampled to the same number of TCRs (28,000). Expanded TCRs were defined as absent before sensitization and observed at least eight times at the 2-week time point. TCRdb reprocessed the public reads (quality trimming at Q25 with fastp, clone calling with MiXCR) and kept in-frame beta chains. Identical CDR3 proteins give one entry, which carries the most common genes and DNA. The V and J calls reflect TCRdb's pipeline rather than the authors' work. This sample comprises about 84,000 distinct CDR3 sequences, 10% to 14% of them detected only once. The ten largest clones add up to 3.7% of the sample.

The TCR was taken from a woman between 45 and 65 years old with alopecia areata. Some clones in this sample may be carry-over from other donors' samples. The specimen was whole blood, collected in connection with sensitization to the hapten diphenylcyclopropenone (DPC). The rearranged chain carries TRBV5-6 and TRBJ2-3; no D segment can be confidently identified. The DNA is TGTGCCAGCAGGGGTGCCTCGGTAACAGATACGCAGTATTTT. Protein translation: CASRGASVTDTQYF.